The 13 T cell receptor beta chains below come from one sample, sequenced in a study of T-cell memory formation after mild COVID-19. TCRdb called the 5' RACE reads again in MiXCR, with one record for every CDR3 protein. The sample has approximately 450,000 distinct CDR3 sequences; 15% to 20% are singletons. Sequenced input: PBMCs or a T cell subset sorted from them (not recorded which). The receptor source for this set is an adult woman who had mild COVID-19 (a few samples of this study predate the infection). Cell type and time point are not known.

The V call is TRBV19, the J call TRBJ2-3; 9 positions agree with TRBD2. V shed 5 bases, J shed 2 bases, and the junction held 8 bases outside the gene matches. The CDR3 is 16 residues long. Germline V lookup: CDR1 LNHDA, CDR2 SQIVND (reference sequence). DNA of the CDR3: TGTGCCAGTAGTGAATTAGCGGGAGCCCTCACAGATACGCAGTATTTT. It yields the protein CASSELAGALTDTQYF.

The chain joins TRBV6-5 to TRBJ2-3; the D is unclear. Germline V CDR1 and CDR2: MNHEY, SVGAGI. The CDR3 covers 14 residues. Trimming removed 6 bases from V and 1 base from J, with 11 bases in between. The CDR3 loop reads CASSFSPGTDTQYF. The CDR3 nucleotides read TGTGCCAGCAGCTTCTCCCCAGGCACAGATACGCAGTATTTT.

The CDR3 here is CASRGRGSNTEAFF. The CDR3 coding sequence is TGTGCCAGCAGGGGGAGGGGATCGAACACTGAAGCTTTCTTT. This rearrangement joins TRBV2 to TRBJ1-1, with D tentatively TRBD1 (5 bases). The CDR3 is made up of 14 amino acids. Trimming took off 6 bases at V and 1 base at J, with 12 bases between the two ends. CDR1 is SNHLY, CDR2 FYNNEI, per germline.

The chain recombines TRBV6-1 with TRBJ1-1, with TRBD1 as a possible D gene (6 bases). CDR3 length: 13 amino acids. V lost 6 bases to trimming and J lost 3 bases, with 11 bases between them. Germline lookup yields CDR1 MNHNS and CDR2 SASEGT. The CDR3 nucleotides read TGTGCCAGCAGGGGACAACTGGACACTGAAGCTTTCTTT. Protein: CASRGQLDTEAFF.

In its sample, this clonotype was seen a few times. The V call is TRBV19, the J call TRBJ2-7, with a weak D call TRBD2 (6 bases). The CDR3 runs 14 residues. V shed 3 bases and J shed 3 bases, with 12 bases lying between them. Germline CDR1 reads LNHDA; CDR2 reads SQIVND (reference sequence). CDR3 bases: TGTGCCAGTAGTATGTGGGACTCCAACTACGAGCAGTACTTC. It translates to CASSMWDSNYEQYF.

This clonotype was recorded only once. The J gene is TRBJ2-7, the V gene TRBV30; 8 bases match TRBD1. Trimming removed 3 bases from V and 4 bases from J; junction bases left unmatched: 8. The length of the CDR3 is 14 residues. Germline lookup yields CDR1 GTSNPN and CDR2 SVGIG (reference sequence). The CDR3 sequence: CAWSRAGTGYEQYF. As DNA, the CDR3 is TGTGCCTGGAGCCGCGCCGGGACAGGTTACGAGCAGTACTTC.

The rearrangement links TRBV5-1 to TRBJ2-2; TRBD1 agrees at 7 bases. Germline V gene sequence: CDR1 SGHRS, CDR2 YFSETQ. The ends lost 0 bases at V and 12 bases at J; junction bases unmatched: 8. The CDR3 has 14 residues. CDR3 sequence (DNA): TGCGCCAGCAGCTTGGAACAGGGGTTTGGGCAGCTGTTTTTT. This gives the protein CASSLEQGFGQLFF. The whole variable domain, remainder taken from reference TRBV5-1 and TRBJ2-2, is KAGVTQTPRYLIKTRGQQVTLSCSPISGHRSVSWYQQTPGQGLQFLFEYFSETQRNKGNFPGRFSGRQFSNSRSEMNVSTLELGDSALYLCASSLEQGFGQLFFGEGSRLTVL.

This clonotype was seen a handful of times. CDR3 coding DNA: TGTGCCACCAGCAGAGGAGACCAGAATGAGTTCTTC. Its translation: CATSRGDQNEFF. The chain carries TRBV15 and TRBJ2-1; D is unclear. This CDR3 spans 12 amino acids. Trimming left V 1 base short and J 14 bases short, with 12 bases between. From germline, CDR1 is LNHNV and CDR2 YYDKDF (reference sequence).

This clonotype was seen a few times. The chain joins TRBV10-3 to TRBJ1-5; D gene ambiguous. V shed 0 bases and J shed 6 bases, with 12 bases lying between them. CDR3 length equals 15 residues. Germline V gene lookup returns CDR1 ENHRY and CDR2 SYGVKD. The CDR3 reads CAISESIKGGQPQHF. The CDR3 DNA reads as TGTGCCATCAGTGAGTCGATAAAGGGAGGTCAGCCCCAGCATTTT.

There are many counts of this clonotype. The rearrangement joins TRBV12-3 or TRBV12-4 to TRBJ1-2; 9 nucleotides line up with TRBD1. This CDR3 spans 15 amino acids. The V and J ends lost 2 bases and 0 bases, in that order; junction bases with no gene match: 1. CDR3 bases: TGTGCCAGCAGTTTACGACAGGGGGCTAACTATGGCTACACCTTC. Amino acids: CASSLRQGANYGYTF.

This clonotype was detected a few times. The J gene is TRBJ2-1, the V gene TRBV7-6; TRBD2 is a possible D gene (7 bases). The CDR3 consists of 17 residues. Trimming removed 4 bases at V and 5 bases at J, with 21 bases between. In germline, CDR1 is SGHVS, CDR2 FNYEAQ. The chain's CDR3 is CASSSPPWRGLHNEQFF. CDR3 sequence (DNA): TGTGCCAGCAGCTCTCCTCCGTGGCGGGGGCTCCACAATGAGCAGTTCTTC.

The V gene is TRBV13, the J gene TRBJ2-1, with D perhaps TRBD1 (5 bases). The CDR3 loop spans 16 amino acids. Germline CDR1 PRHDT, CDR2 FYEKMQ (reference sequence). V gave up 1 base and J gave up 5 bases, with 15 bases separating them. The CDR3 is CASSLDGAVQHNEQFF. The CDR3, as DNA: TGTGCCAGCAGCTTAGATGGGGCGGTGCAGCACAATGAGCAGTTCTTC.

This clonotype has only a few counts. The rearrangement uses TRBV5-1 and TRBJ2-1, with D maybe TRBD1 (6 bases). This CDR3 is built from 17 residues. Germline CDR1 SGHRS, CDR2 YFSETQ. With 0 bases removed from V and 2 bases from J, the gap between germline ends came to 15 bases. The CDR3 DNA sequence: TGCGCCAGCAGCTTGGGCAGGGGAGCACATACCTACAATGAGCAGTTCTTC. Residues: CASSLGRGAHTYNEQFF. Looking up the rest from reference TRBV5-1 and TRBJ2-1 gives the full variable domain: KAGVTQTPRYLIKTRGQQVTLSCSPISGHRSVSWYQQTPGQGLQFLFEYFSETQRNKGNFPGRFSGRQFSNSRSEMNVSTLELGDSALYLCASSLGRGAHTYNEQFFGPGTRLTVL.